Presented here are 19 T cell receptor beta chains from one specimen sequenced in a study of human T cells and chemical hapten exposure. Noted time point: pre-sensitization, week 0. Described treatment: therapeutic diphenylcyclopropenone sensitization with weekly scalp DPC. Extraction yielded total RNA from whole blood (unfractionated). TCRdb used MiXCR to reprocess the RACE reads, holding one entry per CDR3 protein. The table includes fewer than 45,000 distinct CDR3 sequences, more than 10% detected once. Sequenced here: whole blood, sampled in connection with sensitization to the hapten diphenylcyclopropenone (DPC). The receptors derive from a woman aged 40 to 49 with alopecia areata. Some clones in this sample may be carry-over from other donors' samples.

There are many counts of this clonotype. The chain couples TRBV5-1 to TRBJ2-3; 11 bases align to TRBD2. CDR1 SGHRS and CDR2 YFSETQ come from the germline V gene. With V trimmed by 3 bases and J by 2 bases, 8 bases remained unmatched. The length of the CDR3 is 17 residues. The CDR3 is CASSSSLAGVPTDTQYF. DNA of the CDR3: TGCGCCAGCAGCTCCTCACTAGCGGGGGTCCCCACAGATACGCAGTATTTT.

This clonotype was seen repeatedly, ten times or more. This chain uses TRBV20-1 with TRBJ2-3, with 13 bases matching TRBD2. V shed 3 bases, J shed 7 bases, and the junction held 10 bases outside the gene matches. CDR1 DFQATT and CDR2 SNEGSKA come from the germline V gene (reference sequence). The CDR3 loop spans 16 amino acids. CDR3 coding DNA: TGCAGTGCTAGGCGGGGGACTAGCGGGAATAGTAATACGCAGTATTTT. It yields the protein CSARRGTSGNSNTQYF.

The rearrangement links TRBV20-1 to TRBJ2-2, with 11 bases lining up with TRBD1. With 6 bases clipped from V and 4 bases from J, the junction kept 7 bases outside the gene matches. Germline V gives CDR1 DFQATT, CDR2 SNEGSKA (reference sequence). The length of the CDR3 is 15 residues. CDR3 in amino acids: CSAGGQGDFTGELFF. As DNA, the CDR3 is TGCAGTGCCGGGGGACAGGGGGATTTCACCGGGGAGCTGTTTTTT.

This clonotype was counted many times. CDR3 loop: CAWSVRAASNQPQHF. The CDR3 bases are TGTGCCTGGAGTGTACGGGCAGCTAGCAATCAGCCCCAGCATTTT. The J gene is TRBJ1-5, the V gene TRBV30; D unclear. Germline CDR1 and CDR2: GTSNPN and SVGIG (reference sequence). The CDR3 has 15 amino acids. V lost 0 bases and J lost 0, with 9 bases in between.

This clonotype showed up just a few times. V is TRBV28 and J is TRBJ1-3; D is uncertain. The CDR3 runs 16 residues. Germline V gives CDR1 MDHEN, CDR2 SYDVKM. V lost 3 bases and J lost 2, with 14 bases in between. The CDR3 reads CASSFTVRSPGNTIYF. The CDR3 DNA is TGTGCCAGCAGTTTTACCGTCAGGTCCCCTGGAAACACCATATATTTT.

This clonotype was observed a few times. The CDR3 reads CASSDDGAGVLNTGELFF. DNA of the CDR3: TGCGCCAGCAGTGATGATGGAGCGGGGGTGCTGAACACCGGGGAGCTGTTTTTT. This chain connects TRBV10-2 to TRBJ2-2; 8 nucleotides match TRBD2. This CDR3 region has 18 residues. Per the germline V gene, CDR1 is WSHSY and CDR2 is SAAADI. Trimming at V came to 3 bases and at J to 1 base, leaving 10 bases not matched to a gene.

By share of the sample, this clonotype is medium-sized (0.01 to 0.1%). The V call is TRBV20-1, the J call TRBJ2-5; D assignment may be TRBD1 or TRBD2 (6 bases each). Deletions cut 3 bases from V and 3 bases from J, with 14 bases between. CDR1 DFQATT and CDR2 SNEGSKA come from the germline V gene (reference sequence). The CDR3 contains 14 residues. The CDR3 is CSASPAEGEETQYF. CDR3 coding DNA: TGCAGTGCTAGTCCCGCGGAGGGGGAAGAGACCCAGTACTTC.

This clonotype was detected many times. V is TRBV29-1 and J is TRBJ2-2; TRBD2 might be the D (6 bases). CDR1 is SQVTM, CDR2 ANQGSEA, per germline. The CDR3 is made up of 12 amino acids. The ends were cut back, 4 bases at V and 6 bases at J, with 9 bases in the middle. The chain's CDR3 is CSVVPGAGELFF. The CDR3 DNA follows: TGCAGCGTTGTACCGGGAGCCGGGGAGCTGTTTTTT.

This clonotype was picked up many times. The chain joins TRBV11-2 to TRBJ2-7; D unclear. The ends were cut back, 7 bases at V and 2 bases at J, with 15 bases in the middle. CDR1 is SGHAT and CDR2 is FQNNGV in the germline V gene. The CDR3 has 14 amino acids. The CDR3: CASNPLGGPYEQYF. CDR3 in DNA: TGTGCCAGCAACCCCTTAGGTGGTCCCTACGAGCAGTACTTC. Full variable domain (missing parts from reference TRBV11-2 and TRBJ2-7): EAGVAQSPRYKIIEKRQSVAFWCNPISGHATLYWYQQILGQGPKLLIQFQNNGVVDDSQLPKDRFSAERLKGVDSTLKIQPAKLEDSAVYLCASNPLGGPYEQYFGPGTRLTVT.

A single count supports this clonotype. V is TRBV6-2 or TRBV6-3 and J is TRBJ2-7, with D possibly matching TRBD2 (5 bases). Trimming pared 2 bases from V and 3 bases from J, leaving 11 bases between. Germline V gene data show CDR1 as MNHEY and CDR2 as SVGEGT. The CDR3 contains 14 residues. The CDR3 loop is CASSYHGENYEQYF. CDR3 in DNA: TGTGCCAGCAGTTACCACGGGGAAAACTACGAGCAGTACTTC.

This clonotype has ten or more counts. CDR3 in DNA: TGTGCCAGCAGCTCGGTCCCCCGAGAGACCCAGTACTTC. It encodes CASSSVPRETQYF. This chain links TRBV13 with TRBJ2-5; unclear D gene. The CDR3 is made up of 13 amino acids. Germline V gives CDR1 PRHDT, CDR2 FYEKMQ (reference sequence). Trimming removed 4 bases at V and 4 bases at J, with 10 bases between.

Many counts were recorded for this clonotype. The gene calls are TRBV6-6 and TRBJ2-6; TRBD1 matches at 11 bases. The CDR3 contains 17 residues. Germline V gene data show CDR1 as MNHNY and CDR2 as SVGAGI (reference sequence). Trimming removed 6 bases from V and 2 bases from J; junction bases left unmatched: 6. The CDR3 sequence: CASRGQGARPGANVLTF. CDR3 nucleotides: TGTGCCAGCAGAGGACAGGGGGCGCGCCCTGGGGCCAACGTCCTGACTTTC.

This clonotype was counted at least ten times. V usage is TRBV19 and J usage is TRBJ2-1; 13 bases map to TRBD2. The CDR3 covers 17 residues. CDR1 and CDR2 (germline): LNHDA, SQIVND (reference sequence). Trimming at V came to 2 bases and at J to 8 bases, leaving 9 bases not matched to a gene. CDR3 loop: CASSIITSGRAKDEQFF. The CDR3 bases are TGTGCCAGTAGTATAATAACTAGCGGGAGGGCCAAGGATGAGCAGTTCTTC.

This clonotype was seen at least ten times. The chain links TRBV3-1 to TRBJ2-7; D not certain. In germline, CDR1 is LGHDT, CDR2 YNNKEL (reference sequence). The CDR3 is made up of 13 amino acids. With 0 bases removed from V and 12 bases from J, the gap between germline ends came to 15 bases. The CDR3 coding sequence is TGTGCCAGCAGCCAAGAGGATCGGAGCCCGCGGTACTTC. This encodes CASSQEDRSPRYF.

This clonotype was detected a few times. The CDR3 sequence: CASSSRSGNEQFF. CDR3 DNA sequence: TGTGCCAGCAGCTCCCGGTCGGGTAATGAGCAGTTCTTC. The chain recombines TRBV7-6 with TRBJ2-1; D is ambiguous. In germline, CDR1 is SGHVS, CDR2 FNYEAQ. The CDR3 covers 13 residues. The V gene lost 4 bases and the J gene lost 7 bases, with 11 bases spanning the gap.

The V gene is TRBV29-1, the J gene TRBJ2-7; D remains ambiguous. The V and J ends lost 1 base and 5 bases respectively, with 6 bases between them. The CDR3 consists of 11 residues. The germline CDR1 and CDR2 sequences are SQVTM and ANQGSEA. The CDR3 here is CSVEGVHEQYF. In nucleotides, the CDR3 is TGCAGCGTTGAAGGGGTCCACGAGCAGTACTTC.

This clonotype was seen many times. The rearrangement joins TRBV19 to TRBJ2-7; D unclear. In germline, CDR1 is LNHDA, CDR2 SQIVND (reference sequence). The CDR3 runs 12 residues. Trimming left V 5 bases short and J 6 bases short, with 11 bases between. The CDR3 bases are TGTGCCAGTAGTCCCGTAAGAGGCGAGCAGTACTTC. It encodes CASSPVRGEQYF.

V gene TRBV7-9 combines with J gene TRBJ2-3, with 7 bases fitting TRBD2. This CDR3 is built from 17 residues. V dropped 3 bases and J dropped 4; count of bases not matched to a gene: 13. Per the germline V gene, CDR1 is SEHNR and CDR2 is FQNEAQ (reference sequence). CDR3 bases: TGTGCCAGCAGCTTGGGCCCGTTTGGGAGGGAGTCAGATACGCAGTATTTT. Its translation is CASSLGPFGRESDTQYF.

In its sample, this clonotype was seen many times. V and J are TRBV12-3 or TRBV12-4 and TRBJ1-1; D not certain. There are 11 residues in the CDR3. With 2 bases removed from V and 8 bases from J, the gap between germline ends came to 6 bases. The chain's CDR3 is CASSLISEAFF. The CDR3 bases are TGTGCCAGCAGTTTAATCTCCGAAGCTTTCTTT.